This TCR beta chain came from a study of T cells after yellow fever vaccination. UMIs were added to TCR cDNA along with a universal primer site when it was made by 5'RACE template switching. TCRdb fed the 5' RACE reads into MiXCR, producing one record per CDR3 protein. Here the sample spans around 350,000 distinct CDR3 sequences, 6.2% being singletons. The germline V gene has CDR1 SGHDN and CDR2 FVKESK. The germline V and J ends were trimmed by 0 bases and 1 base, with 10 bases remaining between them. CDR3 size: 15 residues. Points from the study as a whole: Clonotypes appearing in both CD4 and CD8 compartments existed, and their share was small.

The table lists this clonotype with a few counts. Antigen unknown. Sequencing used PBMCs, obtained 5 days after the yellow fever booster vaccination. The chain employs TRBV14 and TRBJ2-7; D unresolved. The clonotype originates from a man between 25 and 39 years old who received the YFV17D yellow fever vaccine. Written as DNA, the CDR3 is TGTGCCAGCAGCCAAGACCTCGCGAGATCCTACGAGCAGTACTTC. Translated: CASSQDLARSYEQYF.